These 22 T cell receptor beta chains share one sample of origin, sequenced in a study of neurological immune-mediated disorders. MiXCR, run by TCRdb on the 5' RACE reads, gives a single entry per CDR3 protein. The data contain about 36,000 distinct CDR3 sequences, about a tenth of them singletons. The sample comprised PBMCs. The receptors derive from a woman in her thirties with HTLV-1-associated myelopathy (HAM/TSP).

This clonotype was recorded at least ten times. This rearrangement joins TRBV20-1 to TRBJ1-1; a weak D match, TRBD1 (6 bases). The CDR3 length is 14 residues. Germline V lookup: CDR1 DFQATT, CDR2 SNEGSKA (reference sequence). With 3 bases removed from V and 7 bases from J, the gap between germline ends came to 18 bases. CDR3 in amino acids: CSASETGDSVEAFF. The DNA of the CDR3 is TGCAGTGCTAGCGAGACAGGTGATAGCGTTGAAGCTTTCTTT.

This clonotype was recorded at least ten times. The chain employs TRBV2 and TRBJ1-1; 11 bases align to TRBD1. Trimming at V came to 6 bases and at J to 5 bases, leaving 8 bases not matched to a gene. The CDR3 extends over 15 amino acids. From germline, CDR1 is SNHLY and CDR2 FYNNEI. The CDR3 DNA reads as TGTGCCAGCAGAACTCGGACAGGGGGCAGGACTGAAGCTTTCTTT. Protein product: CASRTRTGGRTEAFF. Looking up the rest from reference TRBV2 and TRBJ1-1 gives the full variable domain: EPEVTQTPSHQVTQMGQEVILRCVPISNHLYFYWYRQILGQKVEFLVSFYNNEISEKSEIFDDQFSVERPDGSNFTLKIRSTKLEDSAMYFCASRTRTGGRTEAFFGQGTRLTVV.

This chain uses TRBV5-1 with TRBJ1-1, with D possibly TRBD1 on 5 matching bases. Germline V gives CDR1 SGHRS, CDR2 YFSETQ. This CDR3 contains 15 residues. V lost 3 bases and J 5 bases, leaving 17 bases between the germline ends. The CDR3 coding sequence is TGCGCCAGCAGCTCCTCGGCAGGGAAGAGAACTGAAGCTTTCTTT. Translated, it gives CASSSSAGKRTEAFF.

The chain links TRBV18 to TRBJ2-1; tentative D call: TRBD1 (6 bases). V lost 4 bases, J lost 7 bases, and 11 bases lay in between. This CDR3 has 13 amino acids. The germline gives CDR1 KGHSH, CDR2 LQKENI. This chain's CDR3 is CASSRSGDNEQFF. DNA for the CDR3: TGTGCCAGCTCACGGTCAGGGGATAATGAGCAGTTCTTC. Drawing the rest from reference TRBV18 and TRBJ2-1, the complete variable domain is NAGVMQNPRHLVRRRGQEARLRCSPMKGHSHVYWYRQLPEEGLKFMVYLQKENIIDESGMPKERFSAEFPKEGPSILRIQQVVRGDSAAYFCASSRSGDNEQFFGPGTRLTVL.

This clonotype was detected ten times or more. The CDR3 loop is CSAYRGDTEAFF. CDR3 in DNA: TGCAGTGCTTACAGGGGGGACACTGAAGCTTTCTTT. The rearrangement joins TRBV20-1 to TRBJ1-1; 8 bases match TRBD1. The germline V gene encodes CDR1 DFQATT and CDR2 SNEGSKA (reference sequence). The CDR3 loop spans 12 amino acids. The trim removed 5 bases at V and 3 bases at J, leaving 2 bases unmatched.

Many counts were recorded for this clonotype. The chain links TRBV5-1 to TRBJ1-1, with 7 bases matching TRBD1. After removal of 4 bases from V and 5 bases from J, the junction contained 11 bases not matched to a gene. The CDR3 loop spans 15 amino acids. Per the germline V gene, CDR1 is SGHRS and CDR2 is YFSETQ. The CDR3 protein is CASSQKGGRGTEAFF. The CDR3 nucleotides read TGCGCCAGCAGCCAAAAAGGGGGCCGGGGAACTGAAGCTTTCTTT.

This clonotype was detected many times. The chain links TRBV7-3 to TRBJ1-3; D ambiguous. The CDR3 has 15 residues. The germline CDR1 and CDR2 sequences are SGHTA and FQGTGA. Trimming took 3 bases from V and 0 from J, leaving 9 bases between them. In DNA, the CDR3 is TGTGCCAGCAGCTTCTCAGTCCCCTCTGGAAACACCATATATTTT. It yields the protein CASSFSVPSGNTIYF. The full variable domain, with the rest looked up from reference TRBV7-3 and TRBJ1-3, is GAGVSQTPSNKVTEKGKYVELRCDPISGHTALYWYRQSLGQGPEFLIYFQGTGAADDSGLPNDRFFAVRPEGSVSTLKIQRTERGDSAVYLCASSFSVPSGNTIYFGEGSWLTVV.

As for this clonotype: This could be a read error, since a much larger clone is one nucleotide away. The genes are TRBV3-1 and TRBJ1-2; maybe TRBD1 (5 bases). Per germline, CDR1 LGHDT and CDR2 YNNKEL (reference sequence). With 4 bases removed from V and 6 bases from J, the gap between germline ends came to 18 bases. The CDR3 consists of 15 residues. The CDR3 coding sequence is TGTGCCAGCAGCCCTAACCACCAGGGTGGGGATGGCTACACCTTC. It is translated as CASSPNHQGGDGYTF.

This clonotype was seen at least ten times. The chain has TRBV5-1 and TRBJ1-6; possibly TRBD1 for D (6 bases). The CDR3 loop spans 16 amino acids. The ends were cut back, 0 bases at V and 6 bases at J, with 13 bases in the middle. Looked up from germline, CDR1 is SGHRS and CDR2 is YFSETQ. The CDR3 here is CASSLGSRGGNSPLHF. Here the CDR3 DNA reads TGCGCCAGCAGCTTGGGAAGCAGGGGTGGTAATTCACCCCTCCACTTT.

This clonotype was counted at least ten times. The chain recombines TRBV5-1 with TRBJ1-4; D gene ambiguous. V gave up 1 base and J gave up 8 bases, with 15 bases separating them. Germline-derived CDR1 and CDR2 are SGHRS and YFSETQ. The CDR3 has 15 amino acids. In DNA form, the CDR3 reads TGCGCCAGCAGCTTGAATGCGGGAAGCAACGAAAAACTGTTTTTT. Translation gives CASSLNAGSNEKLFF.

This clonotype occurred many times. The CDR3 nucleotides read TGCGCCAGCAGCTTGGGTCGCGGGGGCCATCTAGGTGATACGCAGTATTTT. It codes for CASSLGRGGHLGDTQYF. This chain uses TRBV5-1 with TRBJ2-3, with a possible D match to TRBD2 (7 bases). The ends were cut back, 0 bases at V and 6 bases at J, with 20 bases in the middle. Germline V CDR1 and CDR2: SGHRS, YFSETQ. The CDR3 sequence is 17 residues long.

This clonotype was counted at least ten times. The chain has TRBV19 and TRBJ1-3; tentatively, D is TRBD1 (5 bases). The CDR3 is 16 amino acids. Trimming pared 6 bases from V and 1 base from J, leaving 16 bases between. Looked up from germline, CDR1 is LNHDA and CDR2 is SQIVND (reference sequence). The DNA of the CDR3 is TGTGCCAGTAGCAACAGGAGAGACGGTTCTGGAAACACCATATATTTT. Residues: CASSNRRDGSGNTIYF.

This clonotype appeared many times. The CDR3 here is CSAWAGGRNTEAFF. CDR3 coding DNA: TGCAGTGCTTGGGCAGGGGGGAGGAACACTGAAGCTTTCTTT. The rearrangement uses TRBV20-1 and TRBJ1-1; 7 positions agree with TRBD1. The germline V gene has CDR1 DFQATT and CDR2 SNEGSKA (reference sequence). The trim removed 5 bases at V and 1 base at J, leaving 7 bases unmatched. This CDR3 contains 14 residues.

This clonotype is medium-sized (0.01 to 0.1%) in the sample. The chain has TRBV20-1 and TRBJ2-7; D tentatively reads TRBD1 or TRBD2 (7 bases each). This CDR3 has 16 residues. V was trimmed by 1 base and J by 0 bases, leaving 16 bases between them. CDR1 is DFQATT and CDR2 is SNEGSKA in the germline V gene (reference sequence). The chain's CDR3 is CSARAFRGGNSYEQYF. DNA of the CDR3: TGCAGTGCTAGAGCGTTCAGGGGGGGCAACTCCTACGAGCAGTACTTC.

This clonotype was recorded at least ten times. The gene calls are TRBV5-6 and TRBJ1-1; maybe TRBD1 (5 bases). This CDR3 spans 13 amino acids. V lost 4 bases, J lost 3 bases, and 10 bases lay in between. Germline V lookup: CDR1 SGHDT, CDR2 YYEEEE. The CDR3 sequence is CASSPVGHTEAFF. The CDR3 DNA reads as TGTGCCAGCAGCCCCGTGGGGCACACTGAAGCTTTCTTT.

This clonotype was recorded at least ten times. The genes are TRBV7-2 and TRBJ1-4; 10 nucleotides line up with TRBD1. V lost 2 bases and J lost 5; bases outside the gene matches: 2. CDR1 is SGHTA and CDR2 is FQGNSA in the germline V gene. The CDR3 contains 15 residues. CDR3 region: CASSLMGQGNEKLFF. The CDR3 DNA follows: TGTGCCAGCAGCTTAATGGGACAGGGGAATGAAAAACTGTTTTTT.

This clonotype was found many times. The chain links TRBV5-5 to TRBJ2-7, with D perhaps TRBD1 or TRBD2 (5 bases each). CDR1 is SGHKS, CDR2 YYEKEE, per germline (reference sequence). The CDR3 consists of 15 residues. The ends were cut back, 4 bases at V and 0 bases at J, with 14 bases in the middle. CDR3 nucleotide sequence: TGTGCCAGCAGCGTAGTTAGGGGACGCTCCTACGAGCAGTACTTC. Translated: CASSVVRGRSYEQYF.

This clonotype occurred many times. This sequence joins TRBV27 and TRBJ1-4; possibly TRBD1 for D (6 bases). CDR1 is MNHEY and CDR2 is SMNVEV in the germline V gene (reference sequence). This CDR3 spans 17 amino acids. The V gene lost 5 bases and the J gene lost 0 bases, with 16 bases spanning the gap. The CDR3 DNA sequence: TGTGCCAGCAGTCTGGACAGAGCCCAAGCAACTAATGAAAAACTGTTTTTT. Residues: CASSLDRAQATNEKLFF. Using reference TRBV27 and TRBJ1-4 for the parts outside the CDR3, the full variable domain is EAQVTQNPRYLITVTGKKLTVTCSQNMNHEYMSWYRQDPGLGLRQIYYSMNVEVTDKGDVPEGYKVSRKEKRNFPLILESPSPNQTSLYFCASSLDRAQATNEKLFFGSGTQLSVL.

This clonotype appeared many times. The J gene is TRBJ2-1, the V gene TRBV5-1; the match to TRBD1 covers 8 bases. With V trimmed by 4 bases and J by 7 bases, 7 bases remained unmatched. Germline V CDR1 and CDR2: SGHRS, YFSETQ. The CDR3 is 14 amino acids. The CDR3 is CASSQRDRGNEQFF. CDR3 DNA: TGCGCCAGCAGCCAAAGAGACAGGGGAAATGAGCAGTTCTTC.

At least ten counts were recorded for this clonotype. The rearrangement uses TRBV7-8 and TRBJ1-5; possibly TRBD1 for D (5 bases). V shed 0 bases and J shed 0 bases, with 12 bases lying between them. Germline loops: CDR1 SGHVS, CDR2 FQNEAQ. The CDR3 sequence is 17 residues long. CDR3 amino acids: CASSLALGGVSNQPQHF. CDR3 coding DNA: TGTGCCAGCAGCTTAGCGCTCGGGGGGGTTAGCAATCAGCCCCAGCATTTT.

This clonotype was counted at least ten times. The J gene is TRBJ2-1, the V gene TRBV5-5; TRBD2 might be the D (7 bases). CDR1 is SGHKS, CDR2 YYEKEE, per germline (reference sequence). V lost 7 bases, J lost 8 bases, and 25 bases lay in between. CDR3 length: 16 amino acids. The chain's CDR3 is CASGRGAELFGDEQFF. The CDR3 DNA reads TGTGCCAGCGGGAGGGGGGCTGAGTTATTTGGGGATGAGCAGTTCTTC.

This clonotype was counted ten times or more. Written as DNA, the CDR3 is TGTGCCAGCTCACGAAAGACAGGGGTGGACACTGAAGCTTTCTTT. Its translation is CASSRKTGVDTEAFF. This chain joins TRBV18 and TRBJ1-1; TRBD1 aligns across 8 bases. The CDR3 covers 15 residues. The V gene's germline CDR1 is KGHSH and CDR2 LQKENI. V was clipped by 4 bases and J by 3 bases; unmatched bases: 7.